This TCR beta chain was captured by sequencing in a study of cytomegalovirus exposure and HLA in healthy donors. Germline V gene lookup returns CDR1 MDHEN and CDR2 SYDVKM. The CDR3 runs to 16 residues. The V and J ends lost 5 bases and 3 bases, in that order; junction bases with no gene match: 8. This clone was seen once. With 60 Vbeta and 13 Jbeta primers, the PCR was carried out. Assay: immunoSEQ multiplex PCR; the TCRdb copy retains only in-frame clones and omits some. The sample yields around 130,000 clones, around 66% seen once. The V gene is TRBV28, the J gene TRBJ1-3, with 9 nucleotides matching TRBD1. The receptor's source is a man aged 18 to 29 in good health and CMV-seronegative. Input material: PBMCs. The CDR3 sequence is CASSRGTGPLGNTIYF. CDR3 bases: TGTGCCAGCAGTCGGGGGACAGGGCCACTTGGAAACACCATATATTTT. The variable domain in full, completed from reference TRBV28 and TRBJ1-3, reads DVKVTQSSRYLVKRTGEKVFLECVQDMDHENMFWYRQDPGLGLRLIYFSYDVKMKEKGDIPEGYSVSREKKERFSLILESASTNQTSMYLCASSRGTGPLGNTIYFGEGSWLTVV.